This T cell receptor beta chain originates from a study of cytomegalovirus exposure and HLA in healthy donors. Findings and limits, study-wide: Altogether, 160 or so TCR beta chains were recorded as cytomegalovirus-associated.

On this clone itself: Its antigen is not identified.

Germline CDR1 and CDR2: KGHSY and FQNENV. The CDR3 is 12 residues long. Trimming shortened V by 4 bases and J by 7 bases, and 10 bases separated the two germline ends. The method was immunoSEQ multiplex PCR; TCRdb's version includes in-frame clones alone and lacks a portion of them. Here the sample spans 150,000 to 200,000 clones, 85% being singletons. The sequenced sample consisted of PBMCs. J is TRBJ1-2 and V is TRBV16; weak D call: TRBD1 (5 bases). This TCR came from a young man in good health and CMV-seropositive. CDR3 region: CASSPQGSGYTF. In nucleotides, the CDR3 is TGTGCCAGCAGCCCCCAGGGTTCTGGCTACACCTTC.